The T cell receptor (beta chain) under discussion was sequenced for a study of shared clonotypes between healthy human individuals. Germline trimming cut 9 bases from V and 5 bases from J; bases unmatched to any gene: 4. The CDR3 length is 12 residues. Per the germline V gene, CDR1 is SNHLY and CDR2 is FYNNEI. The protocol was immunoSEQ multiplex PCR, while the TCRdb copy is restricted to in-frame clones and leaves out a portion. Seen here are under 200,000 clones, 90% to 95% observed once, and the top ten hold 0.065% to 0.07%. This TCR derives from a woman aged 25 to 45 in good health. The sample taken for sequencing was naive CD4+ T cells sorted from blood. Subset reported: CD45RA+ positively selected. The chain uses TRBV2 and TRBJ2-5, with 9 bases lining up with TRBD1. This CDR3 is CASRTGAETQYF. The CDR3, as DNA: TGTGCCAGTAGGACAGGGGCGGAGACCCAGTACTTC.